This T cell receptor (beta chain) was captured in a study of OX40 agonist ivuxolimab in advanced cancers. Whole-study context: One hepatocellular carcinoma and a couple of cutaneous melanoma patients partially responded.

Clones were read by immunoSEQ multiplex PCR, and TCRdb kept only the in-frame ones, dropping some. The sample shows 75,000 to 80,000 clones, around four fifths of them seen only once. The clonotype comes from an adult with an advanced solid tumor such as melanoma, head and neck, liver or kidney cancer. The sequences come from CD4+ or CD8+ T cells sorted from blood, collected in a trial of the OX40 agonist ivuxolimab.

The CDR3 nucleotides are TGTGCCAGTAGTAGTGGCAGGAACACTGAAGCTTTCTTT. The encoded protein is CASSSGRNTEAFF. The chain has TRBV19 and TRBJ1-1; no definite D call. This CDR3 has 13 amino acids. Germline V gene data show CDR1 as LNHDA and CDR2 as SQIVND (reference sequence). V was shortened by 4 bases and J by 1 base, with 7 bases between the two germline ends. Complete variable domain (other parts from reference TRBV19 and TRBJ1-1): DGGITQSPKYLFRKEGQNVTLSCEQNLNHDAMYWYRQDPGQGLRLIYYSQIVNDFQKGDIAEGYSVSREKKESFPLTVTSAQKNPTAFYLCASSSGRNTEAFFGQGTRLTVV.